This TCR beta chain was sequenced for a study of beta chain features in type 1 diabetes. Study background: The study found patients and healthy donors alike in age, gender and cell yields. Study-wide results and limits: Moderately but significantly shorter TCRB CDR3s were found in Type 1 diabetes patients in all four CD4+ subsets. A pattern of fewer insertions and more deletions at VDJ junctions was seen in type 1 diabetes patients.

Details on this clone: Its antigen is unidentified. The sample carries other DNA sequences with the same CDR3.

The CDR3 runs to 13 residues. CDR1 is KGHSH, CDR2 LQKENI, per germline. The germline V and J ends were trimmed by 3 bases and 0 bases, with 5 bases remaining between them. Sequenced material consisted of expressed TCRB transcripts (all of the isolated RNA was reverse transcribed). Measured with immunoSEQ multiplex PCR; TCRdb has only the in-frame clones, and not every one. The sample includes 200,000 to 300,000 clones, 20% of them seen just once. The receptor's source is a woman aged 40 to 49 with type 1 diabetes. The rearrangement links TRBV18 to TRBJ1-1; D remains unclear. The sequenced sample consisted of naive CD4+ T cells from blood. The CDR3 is CASSPSMNTEAFF. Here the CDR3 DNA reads TGTGCCAGCTCACCCAGTATGAACACTGAAGCTTTCTTT.